What follows describes a single TCR beta chain. This clonotype was recorded many times. Its antigen specificity is not known. Base qualities are not provided; no much larger clone lies one nucleotide away. The data are from a study of low-dose radiotherapy and immunotherapy resistance in tumors (dated by TCRdb to between 2022 and 2023). Study-level background: Patients in Cohort 1 were given 0.5 Gy per fraction every 2 weeks, and the prescribed total PTV dose was 6.5 Gy. Patients in Cohort 2 were given 1 Gy per fraction every two weeks, for a total of 13 Gy across 26 weeks. Trial participants were not randomized into treatment groups. Patients took aspirin 300 mg orally once daily for four cycles, starting on cycle 1 day 1. Cyclophosphamide 200 mg/m2 was given intravenously every two weeks, one day before each radiation and immunotherapy administration. Eight patients were included in the translational analysis, namely three from the first dose cohort plus the first five from the second dose cohort. Nivolumab and ipilimumab were both given intravenously, with nivolumab at a 240 mg flat dose every two weeks and ipilimumab at 1 mg/kg every six weeks.

The time point label here, explained by the study, means: after trial treatment. The meaning of the sample's treatment or condition label: LDRT plus nivolumab, ipilimumab, low-dose cyclophosphamide and aspirin (RACIN trial). Donors were enrolled in RACIN, a single-arm phase I dose-escalation trial in which nivolumab, ipilimumab, aspirin, low-dose cyclophosphamide and low-dose radiotherapy were combined. Patients were eligible if they had advanced solid tumors that were TIL-negative. Instrument on record: Illumina HiSeq 2500. First-strand cDNA was synthesized with Superscript III and a set of TRAV- and TRBV-specific primers, covering both TCRalpha and TCRbeta chains. TCRs were amplified with Phusion for about 21 PCR cycles, with a constant-region primer paired with the adapter attached to the V primers. Amplification of the isolated mRNA was done with the MessageAmp II aRNA Amplification Kit, which involved an approximately 16-hour in vitro transcription at 37 degrees C. mRNA for TCR sequencing was isolated with the Dynabeads mRNA DIRECT Purification Kit. Indexed Illumina adapters were added in a second Phusion PCR of roughly 26 cycles, after which AMPure XP beads were used to purify the products. As for the authors' bioinformatics: Using custom Perl scripts, TCR sequences that encoded the same protein were pooled, out-of-frame sequences were dropped, and the abundance of each clonotype was calculated. Any TCR sequence backed by just one read was left out of the analysis. Among the metrics used to describe the repertoires were Shannon entropy, Gini index, clonality, richness, and the frequency of TCRs shared between repertoires. The public sequencing data were trimmed at Q25 with fastp and processed into clonotypes with MiXCR by TCRdb, which kept only in-frame beta chains. Each entry merges the rows of one CDR3 protein and shows their most common DNA and genes. The V and J calls here are based on TCRdb, not the publication. Here the sample has around 60,000 distinct CDR3 sequences; approximately 22% occur a single time. Roughly 6.7% of the sample belongs to the ten largest clones.

The sample consisted of PBMCs, taken after low-dose radiotherapy plus immunotherapy. The clonotype originates from a male donor with prostate cancer.

The CDR3 corresponds to CASSRAGGSDTQYF. The DNA sequence is given as TGTGCCAGCAGTCGAGCGGGGGGATCGGATACGCAGTATTTT. The chain joins TRBV28 to TRBJ2-3; 9 central nucleotides agree with TRBD2. CDR3 length: 14 amino acids, cysteine to phenylalanine. CDR3 DNA only is kept here, 42 bases in frame from base 1. V and J are trimmed by 5 bases and 6 bases, and the gene matches miss 6 bases of the junction. CDR1 and CDR2 were assigned from the germline V gene as MDHEN and SYDVKM. Beyond the CDR3, the reference TRBV28 and TRBJ2-3 genes provide the residues; the full variable domain reads: DVKVTQSSRYLVKRTGEKVFLECVQDMDHENMFWYRQDPGLGLRLIYFSYDVKMKEKGDIPEGYSVSREKKERFSLILESASTNQTSMYLCASSRAGGSDTQYFGPGTRLTVL.